Shown below are 10 T cell receptor beta chains from a single sample sequenced in a study of cytomegalovirus exposure and HLA in healthy donors. This table comes from immunoSEQ multiplex PCR, and its TCRdb copy is limited to in-frame clones, with some not included. This table has roughly 170,000 clones, about four fifths appearing once. Sequences were obtained from PBMCs. These receptors came from a woman aged 18-29 years in good health and CMV-seropositive.

The chain is built from TRBV5-1 and TRBJ2-2, with TRBD2 as a possible D gene (5 bases). With 0 bases removed from V and 2 bases from J, the gap between germline ends came to 14 bases. The germline V gene encodes CDR1 SGHRS and CDR2 YFSETQ. The CDR3 covers 17 residues. The DNA for the CDR3 is TGCGCCAGCAGCTTGGCGCGCGTCGGGGTTAACACCGGGGAGCTGTTTTTT. Protein: CASSLARVGVNTGELFF. Using reference TRBV5-1 and TRBJ2-2 for the parts outside the CDR3, the full variable domain is KAGVTQTPRYLIKTRGQQVTLSCSPISGHRSVSWYQQTPGQGLQFLFEYFSETQRNKGNFPGRFSGRQFSNSRSEMNVSTLELGDSALYLCASSLARVGVNTGELFFGEGSRLTVL.

The V gene is TRBV5-1, the J gene TRBJ2-6, with 7 bases fitting TRBD1. V shed 4 bases and J 4 bases; nucleotides not matched to a gene: 11. The germline gives CDR1 SGHRS, CDR2 YFSETQ. This CDR3 is 17 amino acids long. Here the CDR3 DNA reads TGCGCCAGCAGCGTGGCCGGGACAGCGCGCGGGGCCAACGTCCTGACTTTC. It specifies CASSVAGTARGANVLTF.

This clone occurred a few times. The genes are TRBV27 and TRBJ1-6, with TRBD1 matching 9 bases. This CDR3 has 14 amino acids. The ends lost 6 bases at V and 15 bases at J; junction bases unmatched: 12. Germline V gives CDR1 MNHEY, CDR2 SMNVEV (reference sequence). This chain's CDR3 is CASSLGQGLTHLHF. The CDR3 DNA sequence: TGTGCCAGCAGCCTCGGACAGGGGCTGACTCACCTCCACTTT.

The V call is TRBV29-1, the J call TRBJ2-1; 9 bases map to TRBD2. Per the germline V gene, CDR1 is SQVTM and CDR2 is ANQGSEA. V was clipped by 7 bases and J by 12 bases; unmatched bases: 10. There are 12 residues in the CDR3. The CDR3 loop reads CSGSVRGGGQFF. The CDR3 coding sequence is TGCAGCGGATCTGTGCGGGGGGGCGGGCAGTTCTTC.

The V call is TRBV5-6, the J call TRBJ1-4, with D uncertain. V was shortened by 4 bases and J by 0 bases, with 16 bases between the two germline ends. The CDR3 runs to 17 residues. CDR1 and CDR2 (germline): SGHDT, YYEEEE. CDR3 sequence reads: CASSRRTGLATNEKLFF. Here the CDR3 DNA reads TGTGCCAGCAGCCGGAGGACGGGCTTAGCAACTAATGAAAAACTGTTTTTT. The whole variable domain, remainder taken from reference TRBV5-6 and TRBJ1-4, is DAGVTQSPTHLIKTRGQQVTLRCSPKSGHDTVSWYQQALGQGPQFIFQYYEEEERQRGNFPDRFSGHQFPNYSSELNVNALLLGDSALYLCASSRRTGLATNEKLFFGSGTQLSVL.

For the CDR3, the DNA is TGCGCCAGCAGCCATTCCGGGACAGGGGCCAGGAACACTGAAGCTTTCTTT. This encodes CASSHSGTGARNTEAFF. The chain employs TRBV4-1 and TRBJ1-1, with 10 bases fitting TRBD1. The length of the CDR3 is 17 residues. CDR1 and CDR2 (germline): MGHRA, YSYEKL. V lost 3 bases to trimming and J lost 1 base; unmatched junction nucleotides: 8.

The V call is TRBV29-1, the J call TRBJ2-7; TRBD1 aligns across 11 bases. Trimming took 6 bases from V and 3 from J; bases not matched to a gene: 4. The germline V gene encodes CDR1 SQVTM and CDR2 ANQGSEA. The CDR3 is 13 amino acids. The CDR3 loop reads CSVVGTGGYEQYF. CDR3 coding DNA: TGCAGCGTCGTAGGGACAGGGGGCTACGAGCAGTACTTC.

This chain connects TRBV4-1 to TRBJ2-5; 8 bases fit TRBD2. Germline CDR1 reads MGHRA; CDR2 reads YSYEKL. V trimming: 1 base; J trimming: 2 bases; junction bases outside the gene matches: 9. CDR3 length: 17 amino acids. The chain's CDR3 is CASSQALLAEPQETQYF. DNA for the CDR3: TGCGCCAGCAGCCAAGCGTTACTAGCGGAACCACAAGAGACCCAGTACTTC.

This clone was seen only a few times. The chain employs TRBV2 and TRBJ1-6; D ambiguous. The CDR3 spans 15 residues. Germline loops: CDR1 SNHLY, CDR2 FYNNEI. The V gene lost 4 bases and the J gene lost 5 bases, with 12 bases spanning the gap. CDR3 nucleotide sequence: TGTGCCAGCAGTGGAGATGGGCAAAATAATTCACCCCTCCACTTT. Its protein is CASSGDGQNNSPLHF.

CDR3 in DNA: TGTGCCAGCACCTCCGCGGGGGACGGTCAGCCCCAGCATTTT. Translated, it gives CASTSAGDGQPQHF. This chain connects TRBV6-5 to TRBJ1-5; tentative D call: TRBD1 (5 bases). This CDR3 comprises 14 residues. Germline CDR1 and CDR2: MNHEY and SVGAGI. V lost 7 bases to trimming and J lost 6 bases, with 16 bases between them.